This is a list of T cell receptor beta chains from one sample in a study of shared clonotypes between healthy human individuals. TCRdb's table, derived via immunoSEQ multiplex PCR, lists solely in-frame clones and lacks some. The repertoire holds approximately 1,500,000 clones, with roughly 95% as singletons. Sequenced input: naive CD4+ T cells sorted from blood. Receptor source: a man in his thirties or forties in good health. Both conserved end residues are part of each CDR3. A D gene is named only where the DNA matches it firmly. A row's size may be missing; if present it is once, few, many or a size class.

cdr3_length	clone_size	d_call	v_call	j_call	cdr3_aa	cdr3_nt
16	NA	NA	TRBV10-3	TRBJ2-1	CAISEVRAGPYNEQFF	TGTGCCATCAGTGAAGTTCGAGCCGGTCCCTACAATGAGCAGTTCTTC
13	few	NA	TRBV5-1	TRBJ2-1	CASSLEADNEQFF	TGCGCCAGCAGCTTGGAAGCGGACAATGAGCAGTTCTTC
14	NA	NA	TRBV6-6	TRBJ1-4	CASRATANNEKLFF	TGTGCCAGCAGAGCTACAGCTAATAATGAAAAACTGTTTTTT
13	NA	NA	TRBV19	TRBJ2-2	CASRVGGPGELFF	TGTGCCAGTAGGGTCGGGGGACCCGGGGAGCTGTTTTTT
12	NA	TRBD2	TRBV29-1	TRBJ2-7	CSVVGEAGGPSF	TGCAGCGTTGTCGGTGAGGCGGGAGGGCCTTCCTTC
14	NA	NA	TRBV6-1	TRBJ2-5	CASSPPGRGETQYF	TGTGCCAGCAGCCCCCCCGGGAGAGGCGAGACCCAGTACTTC
14	NA	NA	TRBV28	TRBJ2-1	CASSPARPGQEQFF	TGTGCCAGCAGCCCGGCTCGGCCGGGTCAGGAGCAGTTCTTC
15	NA	TRBD2	TRBV7-8	TRBJ2-1	CASSLLGGRVYEQFF	TGTGCCAGCAGCTTATTAGGCGGGAGGGTCTATGAGCAGTTCTTC
21	NA	TRBD2	TRBV5-1	TRBJ2-2	CASSLAGGLAGGRTAAGELFF	TGCGCCAGCAGCTTGGCCGGGGGACTAGCGGGAGGGAGAACGGCGGCCGGGGAGCTGTTTTTT
16	NA	TRBD2	TRBV2	TRBJ2-3	CASRSSLAGVRHTQYF	TGTGCCAGCAGGTCGAGTTTAGCGGGAGTCAGGCATACGCAGTATTTT
14	NA	TRBD1	TRBV2	TRBJ2-3	CASNRDRATDTQYF	TGTGCCAGCAACCGGGACAGGGCCACAGATACGCAGTATTTT
12	NA	NA	TRBV15	TRBJ1-5	CATSSFPGTVHF	TGTGCCACCAGCAGTTTCCCCGGGACGGTGCATTTT
14	NA	TRBD2	TRBV9	TRBJ2-2	CASNPAGHTGELFF	TGTGCCAGCAACCCAGCGGGACACACCGGGGAGCTGTTTTTT
15	NA	TRBD2	TRBV28	TRBJ2-1	CASGPGLARKNEQFF	TGTGCCAGCGGGCCGGGACTAGCAAGGAAGAATGAGCAGTTCTTC